This TCR beta chain came from a study of shared clonotypes between healthy human individuals. CDR1 and CDR2 from the germline V gene are KGHSH and LQKENI. This CDR3 contains 15 residues. V lost 3 bases, J lost 2 bases, and 6 bases stayed unmatched. Assay: immunoSEQ multiplex PCR; the TCRdb copy retains only in-frame clones and omits some. The sample shows 190,000 or so clones, around 63% of them seen only once. There were only Caucasian adults among the donors, and all lived in Nashville, Tennessee. The receptor's source is a man under 40 in good health. Sequenced input: memory CD4+ T cells sorted from blood. Described subset: CD45RA-negative fraction. The V and J genes are TRBV18 and TRBJ2-5; 7 bases match TRBD1. The CDR3 DNA reads TGTGCCAGCTCACCCCAACAGGGGCGTCAAGAGACCCAGTACTTC. Protein product: CASSPQQGRQETQYF. The entire variable domain, with the rest obtained from reference TRBV18 and TRBJ2-5, is as follows: NAGVMQNPRHLVRRRGQEARLRCSPMKGHSHVYWYRQLPEEGLKFMVYLQKENIIDESGMPKERFSAEFPKEGPSILRIQQVVRGDSAAYFCASSPQQGRQETQYFGPGTRLLVL.